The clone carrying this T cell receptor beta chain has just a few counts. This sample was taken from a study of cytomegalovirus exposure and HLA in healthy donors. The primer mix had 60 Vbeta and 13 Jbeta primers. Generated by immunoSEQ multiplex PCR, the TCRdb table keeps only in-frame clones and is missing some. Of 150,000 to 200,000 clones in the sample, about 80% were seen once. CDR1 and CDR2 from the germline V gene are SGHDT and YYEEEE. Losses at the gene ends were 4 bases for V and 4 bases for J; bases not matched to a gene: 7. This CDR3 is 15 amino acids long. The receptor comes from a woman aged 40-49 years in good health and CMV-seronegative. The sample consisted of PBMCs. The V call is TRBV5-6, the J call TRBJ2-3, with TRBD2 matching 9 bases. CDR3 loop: CASSISGSLPDTQYF. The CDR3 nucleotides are TGTGCCAGCAGCATTAGCGGGAGCTTACCAGATACGCAGTATTTT.